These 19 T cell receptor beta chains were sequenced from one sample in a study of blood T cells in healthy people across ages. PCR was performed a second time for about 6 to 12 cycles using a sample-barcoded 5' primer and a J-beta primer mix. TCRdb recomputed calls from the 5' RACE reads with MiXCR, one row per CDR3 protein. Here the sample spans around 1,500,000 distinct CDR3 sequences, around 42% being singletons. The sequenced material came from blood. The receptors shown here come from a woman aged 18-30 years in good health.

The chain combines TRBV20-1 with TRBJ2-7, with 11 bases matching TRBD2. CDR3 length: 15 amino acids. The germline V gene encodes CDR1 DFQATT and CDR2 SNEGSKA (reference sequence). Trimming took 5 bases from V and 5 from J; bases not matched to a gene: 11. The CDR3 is CSAESMTSGIDEQYF. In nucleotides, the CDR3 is TGCAGTGCTGAAAGCATGACTAGCGGGATCGACGAGCAGTACTTC.

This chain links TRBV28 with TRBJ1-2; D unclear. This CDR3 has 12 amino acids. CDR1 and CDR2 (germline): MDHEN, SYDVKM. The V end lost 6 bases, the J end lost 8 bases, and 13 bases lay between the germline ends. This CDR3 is CASRVLARGYTF. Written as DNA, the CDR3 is TGTGCCAGCAGGGTTCTAGCTCGGGGCTACACCTTC.

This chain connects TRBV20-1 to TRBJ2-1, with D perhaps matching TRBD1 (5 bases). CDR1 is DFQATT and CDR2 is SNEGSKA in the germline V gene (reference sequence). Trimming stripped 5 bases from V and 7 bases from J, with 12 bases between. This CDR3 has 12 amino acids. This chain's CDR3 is CSADSRANEQFF. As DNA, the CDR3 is TGCAGTGCTGACAGCCGGGCGAATGAGCAGTTCTTC.

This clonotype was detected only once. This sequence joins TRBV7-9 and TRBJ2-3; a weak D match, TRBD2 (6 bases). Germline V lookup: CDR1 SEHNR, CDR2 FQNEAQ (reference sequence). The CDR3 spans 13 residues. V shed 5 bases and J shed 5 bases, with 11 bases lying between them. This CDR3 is CASSVNSGDTQYF. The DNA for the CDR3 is TGTGCCAGCAGCGTAAATAGCGGAGATACGCAGTATTTT.

The CDR3 sequence: CASMGPEELSTGELFF. The CDR3 DNA is TGTGCCAGCATGGGCCCGGAGGAACTTTCCACCGGGGAGCTGTTTTTT. The chain is built from TRBV2 and TRBJ2-2, with TRBD2 as a possible D gene (5 bases). Trimming pared 7 bases from V and 4 bases from J, leaving 19 bases between. The CDR3 runs 16 residues. Germline values: CDR1 SNHLY, CDR2 FYNNEI.

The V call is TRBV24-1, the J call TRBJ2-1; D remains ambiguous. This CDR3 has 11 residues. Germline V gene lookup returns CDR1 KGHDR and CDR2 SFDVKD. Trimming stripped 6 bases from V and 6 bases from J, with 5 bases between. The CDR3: CATSTINEQFF. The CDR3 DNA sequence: TGTGCCACCAGTACCATCAATGAGCAGTTCTTC.

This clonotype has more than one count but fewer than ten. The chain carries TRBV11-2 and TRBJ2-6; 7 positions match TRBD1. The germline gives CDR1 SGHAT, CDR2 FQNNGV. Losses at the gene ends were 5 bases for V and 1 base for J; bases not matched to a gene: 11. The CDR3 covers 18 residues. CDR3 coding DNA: TGTGCCAGCAGCAACCCCGGACAGGTCATTTCTGGGGCCAACGTCCTGACTTTC. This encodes CASSNPGQVISGANVLTF.

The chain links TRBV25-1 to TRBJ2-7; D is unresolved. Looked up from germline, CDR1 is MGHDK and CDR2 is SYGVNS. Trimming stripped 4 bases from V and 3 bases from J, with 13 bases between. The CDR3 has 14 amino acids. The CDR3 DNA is TGTGCCAGCAGTGCCCGGATCTCACACTACGAGCAGTACTTC. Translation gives CASSARISHYEQYF.

The CDR3 loop is CASSRTGFNTEAFF. CDR3 sequence (DNA): TGTGCCAGCAGCCGGACAGGGTTCAACACTGAAGCTTTCTTT. The rearrangement uses TRBV7-9 and TRBJ1-1, with 8 bases fitting TRBD1. The CDR3 is 14 amino acids. Germline CDR1 SEHNR, CDR2 FQNEAQ (reference sequence). V lost 5 bases and J lost 2; bases outside the gene matches: 4.

The CDR3 is CATSDPGNEQFF. The DNA of the CDR3 is TGTGCCACCAGTGATCCGGGCAATGAGCAGTTCTTC. The gene calls are TRBV24-1 and TRBJ2-1; no reliable D call. CDR3 length: 12 amino acids. In germline, CDR1 is KGHDR, CDR2 SFDVKD. Deletions cut 3 bases from V and 6 bases from J, with 5 bases between.

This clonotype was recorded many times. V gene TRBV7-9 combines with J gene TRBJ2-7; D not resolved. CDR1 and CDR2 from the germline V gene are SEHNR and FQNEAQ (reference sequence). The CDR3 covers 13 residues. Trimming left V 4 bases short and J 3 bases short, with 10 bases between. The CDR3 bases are TGTGCCAGCAGCTCCGCCCCTCACTACGAGCAGTACTTC. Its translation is CASSSAPHYEQYF.

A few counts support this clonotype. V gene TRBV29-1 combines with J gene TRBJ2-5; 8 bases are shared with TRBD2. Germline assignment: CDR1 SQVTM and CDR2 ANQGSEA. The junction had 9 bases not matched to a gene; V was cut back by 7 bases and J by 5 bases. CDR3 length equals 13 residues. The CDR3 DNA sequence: TGCAGCGCCGATCGGGGGGGGCCGGAGACCCAGTACTTC. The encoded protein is CSADRGGPETQYF.

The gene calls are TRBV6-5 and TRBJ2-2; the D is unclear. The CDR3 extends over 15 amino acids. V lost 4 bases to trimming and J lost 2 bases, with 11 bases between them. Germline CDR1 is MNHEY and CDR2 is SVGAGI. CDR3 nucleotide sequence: TGTGCCAGCAGTTCTACGGAGCATAACACCGGGGAGCTGTTTTTT. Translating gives CASSSTEHNTGELFF.

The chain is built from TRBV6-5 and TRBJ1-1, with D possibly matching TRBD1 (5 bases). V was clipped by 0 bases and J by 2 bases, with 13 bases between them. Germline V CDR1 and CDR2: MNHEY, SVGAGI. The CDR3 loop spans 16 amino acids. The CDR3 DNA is TGTGCCAGCAGTTACTCGGGAGTTAGGGGTAACACTGAAGCTTTCTTT. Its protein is CASSYSGVRGNTEAFF.

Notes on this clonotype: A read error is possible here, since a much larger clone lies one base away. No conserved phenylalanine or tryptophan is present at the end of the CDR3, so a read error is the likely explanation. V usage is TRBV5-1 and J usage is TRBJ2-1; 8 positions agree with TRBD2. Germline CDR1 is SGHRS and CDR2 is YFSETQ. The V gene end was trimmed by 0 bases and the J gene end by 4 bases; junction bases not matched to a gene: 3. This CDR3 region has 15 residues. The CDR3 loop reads CASSLALAGYNEQFS. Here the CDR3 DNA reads TGCGCCAGCAGCTTGGCCCTAGCGGGTTACAATGAGCAGTTCTCC.

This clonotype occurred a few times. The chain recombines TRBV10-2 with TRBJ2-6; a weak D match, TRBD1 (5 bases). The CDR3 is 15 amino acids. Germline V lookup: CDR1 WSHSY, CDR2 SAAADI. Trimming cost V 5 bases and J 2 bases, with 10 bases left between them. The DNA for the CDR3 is TGCGCCAGCAGTACAGGCCTCGCTGGGGCCAACGTCCTGACTTTC. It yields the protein CASSTGLAGANVLTF.

CDR3 loop: CASSVGGATTGFF. The CDR3 bases are TGTGCCAGCAGCGTTGGTGGAGCGACGACTGGTTTCTTT. This chain joins TRBV7-9 and TRBJ1-1; D is unclear. CDR1 is SEHNR, CDR2 FQNEAQ, per germline (reference sequence). This CDR3 region has 13 residues. V lost 5 bases and J lost 13, with 20 bases in between.

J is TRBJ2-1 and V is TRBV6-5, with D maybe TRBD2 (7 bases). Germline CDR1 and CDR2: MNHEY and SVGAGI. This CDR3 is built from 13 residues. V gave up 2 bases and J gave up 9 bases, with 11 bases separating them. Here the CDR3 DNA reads TGTGCCAGCAGTTACGGTAGGGGGGGTGAGCAGTTCTTC. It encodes CASSYGRGGEQFF.

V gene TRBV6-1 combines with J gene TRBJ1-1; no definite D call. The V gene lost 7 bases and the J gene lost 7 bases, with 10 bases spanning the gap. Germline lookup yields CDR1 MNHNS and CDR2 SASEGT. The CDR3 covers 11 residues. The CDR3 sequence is CASTGSNEAFF. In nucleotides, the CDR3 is TGTGCCAGCACGGGGAGTAATGAAGCTTTCTTT.